The sequence of this TCR beta chain was determined in a study of low-dose radiotherapy and immunotherapy resistance in tumors. As for the study in general: Oral aspirin 300 mg was taken by patients daily for four cycles from cycle 1 day 1.

Time point: after trial treatment. Treatment indicated: LDRT plus nivolumab, ipilimumab, low-dose cyclophosphamide and aspirin (RACIN trial). Treatment of the donors consisted of nivolumab and ipilimumab (plus aspirin, low-dose cyclophosphamide and low-dose radiotherapy). All eligible patients presented with advanced solid tumors that contained no tumor-infiltrating lymphocytes. TRAV- and TRBV-specific primers, spanning alpha and beta chains, primed first-strand cDNA. Over approximately 19 PCR cycles, TCRs were amplified from a constant-region primer and V-primer adapter. Each CDR3 protein gets one entry after TCRdb re-called the reads with MiXCR. The data hold about 44,000 distinct CDR3 sequences, with under 30% observed a single time. Germline values: CDR1 SNHLY, CDR2 FYNNEI. The CDR3 is 11 amino acids. At least ten counts were recorded for this clonotype. One end of the junction is discordant with germline, which a read error may explain.

The starting material was PBMCs, obtained after low-dose radiotherapy plus immunotherapy. This receptor was obtained from a male donor with prostate cancer. This chain links TRBV2 with TRBJ2-1; 8 bases map to TRBD2. As DNA, the CDR3 is TGTGCCAGCAGTGTCGAGCGGGGGCCCACCTTC. Its protein product is CASSVERGPTF.